This T cell receptor beta chain was sequenced during a study of T cell responses to AZD1222 COVID-19 vaccine. This clone was picked up one time. Data came from immunoSEQ multiplex PCR; TCRdb stores just in-frame clones and leaves some out. The repertoire includes under 200,000 clones, 94% of them detected once, and about 0.64% sits in the top ten. This CDR3 region has 13 residues. The germline CDR1 and CDR2 sequences are MNHEY and SMNVEV (reference sequence). Trimming removed 2 bases from V and 4 bases from J, with 8 bases in between. This clonotype was obtained from an adult in good health. The chain employs TRBV27 and TRBJ1-2, with TRBD1 as a possible D gene (5 bases). Sequenced material: peripheral blood, taken on day 0 of AZD1222 vaccination. CDR3 bases: TGTGCCAGCAGTTTACGACAGTCCTATGGCTACACCTTC. This codes for CASSLRQSYGYTF.